The 8 T cell receptor beta chains below were found in one sample sequenced in a study of OX40 agonist ivuxolimab in advanced cancers. The table came from immunoSEQ multiplex PCR; TCRdb's copy has only in-frame clones and leaves some out. The table lists roughly 56,000 clones, around four fifths of them singletons, with under 5% in the top ten. The sample consisted of CD4+ or CD8+ T cells sorted from blood, taken in a trial of the OX40 agonist ivuxolimab. These receptors were taken from an adult with an advanced solid tumor such as melanoma, head and neck, liver or kidney cancer.

This chain joins TRBV18 and TRBJ2-1, with 7 nucleotides matching TRBD1. Germline V lookup: CDR1 KGHSH, CDR2 LQKENI. V gave up 4 bases and J gave up 0 bases; unmatched junction bases: 3. CDR3 size: 15 residues. The DNA for the CDR3 is TGTGCCAGCTCACAGGGGGCGAGCTCCTACAATGAGCAGTTCTTC. Residues: CASSQGASSYNEQFF.

The chain joins TRBV5-1 to TRBJ1-4, with 7 bases matching TRBD1. The germline V gene encodes CDR1 SGHRS and CDR2 YFSETQ. Trimming at V came to 0 bases and at J to 0 bases, leaving 2 bases not matched to a gene. The CDR3 is made up of 16 amino acids. The CDR3 is CASSLADRATNEKLFF. Here the CDR3 DNA reads TGCGCCAGCAGCTTGGCCGACAGGGCAACTAATGAAAAACTGTTTTTT.

This sequence joins TRBV7-9 and TRBJ1-4; 10 nucleotides line up with TRBD1. After removal of 5 bases from V and 6 bases from J, the junction contained 12 bases not matched to a gene. The CDR3 totals 17 residues. Germline lookup yields CDR1 SEHNR and CDR2 FQNEAQ (reference sequence). The CDR3 region has the DNA TGTGCCAGCAGCCGTCCCGGGACAGGGGCCGATGATGAAAAACTGTTTTTT. Translating gives CASSRPGTGADDEKLFF.

This clone was picked up one time. The CDR3, as DNA: TGTGCCAGCAGCTTGATCGGTCCATTACAAGAGACCCAGTACTTC. As protein: CASSLIGPLQETQYF. This sequence joins TRBV5-4 and TRBJ2-5; no definite D call. This CDR3 spans 15 amino acids. V was shortened by 1 base and J by 2 bases, with 12 bases between the two germline ends. The germline V gene has CDR1 SGHNT and CDR2 YYREEE (reference sequence).

The rearrangement links TRBV5-1 to TRBJ1-4, with D maybe TRBD1 (6 bases). Germline assignment: CDR1 SGHRS and CDR2 YFSETQ. There are 17 residues in the CDR3. V gave up 1 base and J gave up 4 bases, with 17 bases separating them. The CDR3 sequence: CASSLPQGQLRNEKLFF. The CDR3 nucleotides are TGCGCCAGCAGCTTGCCCCAAGGACAGCTTCGTAATGAAAAACTGTTTTTT.

The rearrangement uses TRBV7-2 and TRBJ2-7; D might be TRBD1 or TRBD2, each matching 5 bases. Germline CDR1 is SGHTA and CDR2 is FQGNSA. V was shortened by 3 bases and J by 0 bases, with 12 bases between the two germline ends. This CDR3 region has 15 residues. The CDR3 loop is CASSLDNGGSYEQYF. In DNA, the CDR3 is TGTGCCAGCAGCTTGGACAATGGAGGCTCCTACGAGCAGTACTTC. The full variable domain, rest sourced from reference TRBV7-2 and TRBJ2-7, is GAGVSQSPSNKVTEKGKDVELRCDPISGHTALYWYRQSLGQGLEFLIYFQGNSAPDKSGLPSDRFSAERTGGSVSTLTIQRTQQEDSAVYLCASSLDNGGSYEQYFGPGTRLTVT.

The V and J genes are TRBV28 and TRBJ1-4; D not certain. CDR1 is MDHEN, CDR2 SYDVKM, per germline. There are 14 residues in the CDR3. The V gene lost 6 bases and the J gene lost 12 bases, with 20 bases spanning the gap. Here the CDR3 DNA reads TGTGCCAGCAGGGGAGTCGAATCAGGTTCGCAACTGTTTTTT. Encoded protein: CASRGVESGSQLFF.

This chain links TRBV18 with TRBJ2-7; D remains ambiguous. Trimming stripped 3 bases from V and 1 base from J, with 10 bases between. The germline gives CDR1 KGHSH, CDR2 LQKENI. This CDR3 has 14 residues. The CDR3 reads CASSPDPGSYEQYF. DNA of the CDR3: TGTGCCAGCTCACCTGACCCCGGTTCCTACGAGCAGTACTTC. The variable domain in full, with the rest retrieved from reference TRBV18 and TRBJ2-7, is NAGVMQNPRHLVRRRGQEARLRCSPMKGHSHVYWYRQLPEEGLKFMVYLQKENIIDESGMPKERFSAEFPKEGPSILRIQQVVRGDSAAYFCASSPDPGSYEQYFGPGTRLTVT.